This TCR beta chain was sequenced for a study of radiation and T cells in renal cell carcinoma. Study summary: Nephrectomy followed 15 Gy stereotactic body radiation by 4 weeks. Regarding the study as a whole: Baseline intratumoral clonotype presence is unknown without pretreatment biopsies.

Clones were read by immunoSEQ multiplex PCR, and TCRdb kept only the in-frame ones, dropping some. The table records 100,000 to 150,000 clones, about four fifths of them present only once. The V gene's germline CDR1 is SGHAT and CDR2 FQDESV (reference sequence). V dropped 5 bases and J dropped 0 bases, with 14 bases sitting between them. This CDR3 has 17 amino acids. Concerning this clone itself: Its cognate antigen is unknown.

Time point described: baseline pretreatment blood. Treatment given: 15 Gy SBRT to primary tumor, nephrectomy 4 weeks later. This renal cell carcinoma was of the clear cell type. The source is a woman aged 60-70 years with renal cell carcinoma. Here the sequenced sample was blood, taken from a patient whose treatment included radiotherapy and nephrectomy. The chain joins TRBV11-1 to TRBJ2-6; D may be TRBD1 or TRBD2 (5 bases each). Here the CDR3 reads CASSPWQGDSGANVLTF. Here the CDR3 DNA reads TGTGCCAGCAGCCCTTGGCAGGGAGACTCTGGGGCCAACGTCCTGACTTTC.